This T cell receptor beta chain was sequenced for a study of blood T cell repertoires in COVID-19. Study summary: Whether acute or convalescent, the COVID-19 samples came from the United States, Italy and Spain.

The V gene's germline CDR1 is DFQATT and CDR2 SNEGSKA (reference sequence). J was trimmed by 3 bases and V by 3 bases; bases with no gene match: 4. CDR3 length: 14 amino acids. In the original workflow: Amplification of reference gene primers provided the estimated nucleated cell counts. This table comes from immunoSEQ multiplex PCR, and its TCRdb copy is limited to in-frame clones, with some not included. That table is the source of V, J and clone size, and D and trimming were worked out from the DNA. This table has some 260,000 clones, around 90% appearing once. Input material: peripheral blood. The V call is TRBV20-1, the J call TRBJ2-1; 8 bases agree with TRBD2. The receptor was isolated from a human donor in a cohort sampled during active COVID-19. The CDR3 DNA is TGCAGTGCTAGTCGGCGGGGGGACTACAATGAGCAGTTCTTC. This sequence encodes CSASRRGDYNEQFF.